This T cell receptor beta chain was sequenced for a study of blood T cells in healthy people across ages (dated by TCRdb to the mid-2010s). Regarding the study in general: In model experiments, template switching captured roughly one uniquely barcoded TCR beta cDNA molecule for every two T cells. The donors were divided into four age groups: young (average roughly 17 years), middle-aged (about 41), aged (roughly 60) and long-lived (around 80). The study analyzed two additional independent replicas of 1 million unique cDNA reads from the same blood draw for two donors, one aged 18 to 29 and one aged 80 or older. To avoid experimental bias, donors of different ages were randomly spread across the sequencing lanes. Age-related changes in TCR beta repertoire diversity were measured in the study by deep sequencing normalized with unique cDNA molecular identifiers.

The library was obtained by 5' RACE. The reads were generated on an Illumina HiSeq 2500. A second roughly 7 to 11 cycle PCR used a sample-barcoded 5' primer and a J-beta primer mix. Each TCR beta cDNA molecule received a unique molecular identifier from a template-switch 5' adaptor carrying 12 random nucleotides. At least 2.5 million CDR3-containing paired-end reads were obtained from each sample. The Mint cDNA synthesis kit, primed by a TRBC-specific oligonucleotide, was used to synthesize first-strand cDNA from all RNA. After uracil-DNA glycosylase treatment, a first 18-cycle PCR used universal primers M1SS and BC2_uni_R on all cDNA. The original methods were these. Each sample was normalized by randomly selecting 1 million high-quality reads, each carrying a distinct molecular identifier. Instead of being binned into consensus sequences, reads with shared molecular identifiers were discarded. CDR3 identification, clonotype clustering and error correction used MiTCR with a Q25 quality threshold and the strictest error-elimination algorithm. A nonparametric unseen species model with Euler transformation was used to estimate lower-bound total TCR beta diversity. TCRdb trimmed the raw reads at Q25, called clones with MiXCR and kept productive beta chains. Each entry merges the rows of one CDR3 protein and shows their most common DNA and genes. TCRdb's processing, not the study's, gives the V and J calls here. This sample lists roughly 720,000 distinct CDR3 sequences; about 48% were detected once. The ten largest clones add up to about 42% of the sample.

Systemically healthy Caucasian individuals from Russia, 39 in total and aged roughly 6 to 95 years, were included as donors. Each donor gave 8 to 10 milliliters of peripheral blood, collected into EDTA-treated Vacutainer tubes. PBMCs were isolated by Ficoll-Paque density-gradient centrifugation, with at least 6.5 million obtained per sample. Total RNA, at least 6 micrograms per sample, was extracted from PBMCs with Trizol reagent. For every donor, an aliquot of PBMCs went through flow cytometry to measure the percentages of naive CD45RAhigh/CD27high T cells. This clonotype was picked up a small number of times. The antigen it recognizes is unknown. Nothing much larger sits one base from this clone, and base qualities are not available. The junction shows trimming of 4 bases on V and 10 bases on J, plus 20 bases between the germline ends. CDR1 and CDR2 (DFQATT, SNEGSKA) derive from the germline V gene (reference sequence). From the cysteine through the phenylalanine, the CDR3 covers 14 amino acids. Just the 42-base CDR3 DNA is kept, in frame starting at base 1.

General study outcomes and caveats: Estimates of total diversity based on one million sequenced T cells were regarded as lower bounds and as underestimates. Conclusive comparison of naive and antigen-experienced compartments was prevented by the profiling of bulk unsorted PBMCs. The CMV infection status of donors was not known, potentially confounding age-related changes in expanded clonotypes. Compared with the aged group, more naive CD4+ T cells, fewer expanded clones and increased TCR diversity were shown by the long-lived group, suggesting age selection. Observed TCR beta diversity per million T cells fell roughly linearly with age, and a significant reduction was already apparent by age around 39. The percentage of naive T cells measured by flow cytometry correlated strongly with observed TCR beta diversity.

The sequenced material came from blood. The chain couples TRBV20-1 to TRBJ2-1, with the D gene uncertain. The receptor comes from a man older than 75 in good health. The CDR3 protein: CSATLGRPTSEQFF. The nucleotide sequence is given as TGCAGTGCTACCTTGGGCAGACCAACCAGCGAGCAGTTCTTC.